This paragraph reports one TCR beta chain. At one boundary the junction diverges from the germline segment, which might be a read error. The CDR3 consists of 14 residues. From germline, CDR1 is MNHEY and CDR2 SMNVEV (reference sequence). Measured with immunoSEQ multiplex PCR; TCRdb has only the in-frame clones, and not every one. The repertoire holds about 190,000 clones, with more than 70% as singletons. The sample belongs to a study of blood T cell repertoires in COVID-19. The sequence was obtained from a woman older than 75 with active or convalescent COVID-19. The chain joins TRBV27 to TRBJ2-7; 7 bases are shared with TRBD1. The sequenced sample was peripheral blood. In nucleotides, the CDR3 is TGTGCCAGCAGTTTATCTTTGCAAGGGGGCGCCGAGGTCTTC. It yields the protein CASSLSLQGGAEVF.